A selection of T cell receptor beta chains follows, all from one sample in a study of T cell changes during pregnancy in multiple sclerosis. Some clones are missing from TCRdb's copy, which holds only in-frame ones; the method was immunoSEQ multiplex PCR. The sample gives roughly 73,000 clones, roughly 92% of which show up once; roughly 2% is in the top ten. Source: peripheral blood, taken in the second trimester of pregnancy. Receptors were obtained from a female donor in good health, enrolled as a control in a pregnancy study. The CDR3 runs from the conserved cysteine through the conserved F or W. D genes are given only for firm matches. Expanded clones are given a class, and other clones once, few, many or no size at all.

CDR3aa | CDR3nt | j_gene | abundance | v_gene | d_gene
CAWSVQSYEQYF | TGTGCCTGGAGTGTACAAAGTTACGAGCAGTACTTC | TRBJ2-7 | . | TRBV30 | .
CASSPGMNTEAFF | TGTGCCAGCAGCCCGGGGATGAACACTGAAGCTTTCTTT | TRBJ1-1 | few | TRBV7-9 | .
CASSPRGTVSGNTIYF | TGTGCCAGCAGCCCGAGGGGGACAGTTTCTGGAAACACCATATATTTT | TRBJ1-3 | . | TRBV11-1 | TRBD1
CASSQTYKITDTQYF | TGCGCCAGCAGCCAAACTTATAAGATCACAGATACGCAGTATTTT | TRBJ2-3 | . | TRBV4-1 | .
CASSPTANTEAFF | TGTGCCAGCTCACCAACAGCGAACACTGAAGCTTTCTTT | TRBJ1-1 | . | TRBV18 | .
CAWSVRGSGEGGYTF | TGTGCCTGGAGTGTACGAGGAAGTGGAGAGGGTGGCTACACCTTC | TRBJ1-2 | . | TRBV30 | .
CASSLYPLTGSTGSPLHF | TGTGCCAGCAGTTTATATCCCCTGACAGGGTCGACCGGTTCACCCCTCCACTTT | TRBJ1-6 | few | TRBV27 | TRBD1
CASTPSRQGSYGYTF | TGTGCCAGCACCCCTTCGAGGCAGGGGTCGTATGGCTACACCTTC | TRBJ1-2 | . | TRBV6-1 | .
CASSTRLAGGSYNEQFF | TGTGCCAGCAGCACTCGACTAGCGGGGGGCTCCTACAATGAGCAGTTCTTC | TRBJ2-1 | once | TRBV9 | TRBD2
CASSPRGTGGVGYGYTF | TGTGCCAGTAGTCCTAGGGGGACAGGGGGCGTCGGCTATGGCTACACCTTC | TRBJ1-2 | . | TRBV19 | TRBD1